Below, 7 T cell receptor beta chains from the same sample are listed, as sequenced in a study of immune heterogeneity within non-small cell lung tumors. Genomic DNA from bulk tumor acted as the template, and about 570 ng was loaded per sample. Doctors removed several biopsies from each primary tumor during surgery, keeping them far apart. Curative operations were performed on patients who had untreated, newly diagnosed non-small cell lung cancer. A first 10-cycle multiplex round used 32 V-gene and 13 J-gene primers on TCR beta CDR3. TCRdb re-called the multiplex PCR reads through MiXCR, storing one row per CDR3 protein. The sample shows a few thousand distinct CDR3 sequences, roughly 26% of them seen only once. Sequences were obtained from lung tumor tissue. These receptors all stem from a man in his fifties or sixties with non-small cell lung cancer.

This clonotype was counted between two and nine times. Possible read error: a much larger clone is one base away. The chain uses TRBV5-1 and TRBJ2-2; the D is unclear. The CDR3 has 17 amino acids. The germline CDR1 and CDR2 sequences are SGHRS and YFSETQ. The CDR3 protein is CASSLALGFRNTRELFF. The CDR3 DNA follows: TGCGCCAGCAGCTTGGCCTTAGGGTTCAGGAACACCAGGGAGCTGTTTTTT.

About this clonotype itself: A much larger clonotype is one base distant, so this may be a read error. DNA for the CDR3: TGCGCCAGCAGCTTGGACCCGGAAATTCAGTACTTC. It translates to CASSLDPEIQYF. The genes are TRBV5-1 and TRBJ2-4; D is unresolved. Trimming cost V 0 bases and J 10 bases, with 8 bases left between them. The CDR3 consists of 12 residues. Germline V gives CDR1 SGHRS, CDR2 YFSETQ.

Of note for this clonotype: It may be a read error: a sequence one base away is much more abundant. V is TRBV3-1 and J is TRBJ2-2; the D is unclear. This CDR3 region has 14 residues. CDR1 and CDR2 (germline): LGHDT, YNNKEL (reference sequence). Trimming took 0 bases from V and 5 from J, leaving 7 bases between them. The CDR3 spells CASSQDDITGELFF. CDR3 nucleotides: TGTGCCAGCAGCCAAGATGACATTACCGGGGAGCTGTTTTTT.

Within the sample, this clonotype is medium-sized. V gene TRBV6-1 combines with J gene TRBJ1-5; TRBD1 matches at 7 bases. J was trimmed by 1 base and V by 7 bases; bases with no gene match: 7. The CDR3 consists of 15 residues. Germline assignment: CDR1 MNHNS and CDR2 SASEGT. The CDR3 nucleotides read TGTGCCAGCACCACCGGGACAGCCAGCAATCAGCCCCAGCATTTT. Protein sequence: CASTTGTASNQPQHF.

As regards this clonotype: A much bigger clone sits one base away, suggesting this may be a read error. V gene TRBV20-1 combines with J gene TRBJ2-5, with 8 bases that match TRBD2. CDR1 and CDR2 from the germline V gene are DFQATT and SNEGSKA (reference sequence). The CDR3 length is 12 residues. The CDR3 protein is CSATGGGETHYF. For the CDR3, the DNA is TGCAGTGCAACCGGGGGGGGGGAGACCCACTACTTC.

By its share, this clonotype is medium-sized. V and J are TRBV28 and TRBJ1-5; D unresolved. Trimming left V 8 bases short and J 4 bases short, with 9 bases between. Germline V gene sequence: CDR1 MDHEN, CDR2 SYDVKM. CDR3 length: 12 residues. The CDR3 loop is CASGGRNQPQHF. In nucleotides, the CDR3 is TGTGCCAGCGGTGGGCGAAATCAGCCCCAGCATTTT.

This clonotype ranks as medium-sized. The chain carries TRBV18 and TRBJ2-7; no clear D gene. This CDR3 is built from 14 residues. Trimming pared 3 bases from V and 3 bases from J, leaving 12 bases between. Germline CDR1 and CDR2: KGHSH and LQKENI. The CDR3 bases are TGTGCCAGCTCACCTCCCAGCAGGAGCTACGAGCAGTACTTC. Protein product: CASSPPSRSYEQYF.